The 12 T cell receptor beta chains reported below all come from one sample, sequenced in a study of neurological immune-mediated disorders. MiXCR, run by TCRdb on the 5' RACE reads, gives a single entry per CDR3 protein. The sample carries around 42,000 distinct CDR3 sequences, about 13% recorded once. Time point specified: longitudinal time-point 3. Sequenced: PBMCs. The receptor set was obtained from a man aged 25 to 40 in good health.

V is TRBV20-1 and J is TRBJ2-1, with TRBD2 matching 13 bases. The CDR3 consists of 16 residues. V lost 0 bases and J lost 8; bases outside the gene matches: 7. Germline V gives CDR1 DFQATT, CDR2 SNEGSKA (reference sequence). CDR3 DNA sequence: TGCAGTGCTAGAGATGGGGGGACTAGCGGGGATTATGAGCAGTTCTTC. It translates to CSARDGGTSGDYEQFF.

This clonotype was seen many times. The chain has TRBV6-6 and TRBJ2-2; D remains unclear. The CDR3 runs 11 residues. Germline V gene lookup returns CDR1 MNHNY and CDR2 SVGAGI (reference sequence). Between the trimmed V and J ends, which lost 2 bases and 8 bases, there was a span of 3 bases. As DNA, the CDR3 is TGTGCCAGCAGTTACATGGGGGAGCTGTTTTTT. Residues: CASSYMGELFF.

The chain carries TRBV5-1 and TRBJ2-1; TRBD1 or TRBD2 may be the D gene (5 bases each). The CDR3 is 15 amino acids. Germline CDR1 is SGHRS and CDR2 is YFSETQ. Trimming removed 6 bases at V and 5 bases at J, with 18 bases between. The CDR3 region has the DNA TGCGCCAGCATTAGCGACCTCCGGACAAACAATGAGCAGTTCTTC. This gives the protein CASISDLRTNNEQFF.

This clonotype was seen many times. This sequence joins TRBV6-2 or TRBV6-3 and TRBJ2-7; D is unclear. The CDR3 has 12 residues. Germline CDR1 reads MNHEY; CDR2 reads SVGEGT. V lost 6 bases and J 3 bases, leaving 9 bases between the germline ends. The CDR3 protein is CASRTGRYEQYF. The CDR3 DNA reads TGTGCCAGCAGAACCGGACGCTACGAGCAGTACTTC.

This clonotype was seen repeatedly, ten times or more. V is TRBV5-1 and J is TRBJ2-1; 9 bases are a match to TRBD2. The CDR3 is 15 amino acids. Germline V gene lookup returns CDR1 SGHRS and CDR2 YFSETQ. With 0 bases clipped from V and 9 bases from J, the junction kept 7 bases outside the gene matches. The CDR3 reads CASSLAGPAGGEQFF. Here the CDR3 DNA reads TGCGCCAGCAGCTTGGCCGGCCCAGCGGGAGGTGAGCAGTTCTTC.

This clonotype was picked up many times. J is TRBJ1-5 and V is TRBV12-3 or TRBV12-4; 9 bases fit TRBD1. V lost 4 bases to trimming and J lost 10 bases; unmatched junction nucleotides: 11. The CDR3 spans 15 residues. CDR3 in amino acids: CASSSIRDRVQPQHF. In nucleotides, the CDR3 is TGTGCCAGCAGTTCCATCCGGGACAGGGTTCAACCCCAGCATTTT.

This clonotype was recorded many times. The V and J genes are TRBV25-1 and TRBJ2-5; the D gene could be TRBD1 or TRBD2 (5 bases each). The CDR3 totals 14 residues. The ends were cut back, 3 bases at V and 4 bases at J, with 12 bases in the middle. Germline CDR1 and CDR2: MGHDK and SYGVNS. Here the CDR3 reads CASSDPDGTETQYF. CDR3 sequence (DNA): TGTGCCAGCAGTGACCCGGACGGGACAGAGACCCAGTACTTC.

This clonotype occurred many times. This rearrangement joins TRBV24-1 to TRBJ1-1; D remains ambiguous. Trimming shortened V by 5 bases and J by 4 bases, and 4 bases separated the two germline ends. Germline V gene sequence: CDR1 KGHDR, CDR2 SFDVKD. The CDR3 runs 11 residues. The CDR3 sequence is CATSVGTEAFF. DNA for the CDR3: TGTGCCACCAGTGTGGGCACTGAAGCTTTCTTT.

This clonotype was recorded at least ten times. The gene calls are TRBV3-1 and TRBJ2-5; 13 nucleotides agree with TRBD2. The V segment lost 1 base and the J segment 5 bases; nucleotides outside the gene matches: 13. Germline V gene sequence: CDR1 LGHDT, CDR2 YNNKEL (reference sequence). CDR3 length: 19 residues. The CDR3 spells CASSQVPGLAGRVGETQYF. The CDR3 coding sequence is TGTGCCAGCAGCCAAGTCCCGGGACTAGCGGGAAGGGTTGGTGAGACCCAGTACTTC.

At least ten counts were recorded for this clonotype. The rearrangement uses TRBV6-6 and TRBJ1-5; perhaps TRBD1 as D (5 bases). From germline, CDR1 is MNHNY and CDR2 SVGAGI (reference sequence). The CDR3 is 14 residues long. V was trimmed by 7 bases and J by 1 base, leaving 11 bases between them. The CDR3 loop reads CASNDRGSNQPQHF. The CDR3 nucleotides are TGTGCCAGCAATGACCGGGGGAGCAATCAGCCCCAGCATTTT.

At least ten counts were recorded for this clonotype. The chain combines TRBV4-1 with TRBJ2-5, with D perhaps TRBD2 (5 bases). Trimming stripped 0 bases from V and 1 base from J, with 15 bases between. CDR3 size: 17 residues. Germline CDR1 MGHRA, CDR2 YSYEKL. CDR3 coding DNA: TGCGCCAGCAGCCAAGATAGGGCGGGCACGGGCCAAGAGACCCAGTACTTC. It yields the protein CASSQDRAGTGQETQYF.

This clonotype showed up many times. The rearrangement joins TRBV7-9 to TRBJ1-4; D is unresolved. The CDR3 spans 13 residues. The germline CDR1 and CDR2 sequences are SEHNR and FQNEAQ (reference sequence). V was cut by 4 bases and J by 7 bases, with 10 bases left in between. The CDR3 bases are TGTGCCAGCAGCTCCACTCAACGTGAAAAACTGTTTTTT. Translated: CASSSTQREKLFF.